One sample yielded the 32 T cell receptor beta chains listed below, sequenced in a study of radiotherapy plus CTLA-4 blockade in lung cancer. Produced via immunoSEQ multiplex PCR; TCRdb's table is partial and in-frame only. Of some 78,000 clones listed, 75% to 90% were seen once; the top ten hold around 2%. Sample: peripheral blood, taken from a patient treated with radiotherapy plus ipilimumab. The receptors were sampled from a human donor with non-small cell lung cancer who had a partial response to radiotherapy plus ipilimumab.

The CDR3 region is CASSVMTGHRTSEAFF. The CDR3 DNA follows: TGTGCCAGCAGTGTTATGACAGGGCACCGTACCTCTGAAGCTTTCTTT. V usage is TRBV27 and J usage is TRBJ1-1; 7 nucleotides match TRBD1. J was trimmed by 6 bases and V by 5 bases; bases with no gene match: 15. Germline V CDR1 and CDR2: MNHEY, SMNVEV (reference sequence). The CDR3 loop spans 16 amino acids.

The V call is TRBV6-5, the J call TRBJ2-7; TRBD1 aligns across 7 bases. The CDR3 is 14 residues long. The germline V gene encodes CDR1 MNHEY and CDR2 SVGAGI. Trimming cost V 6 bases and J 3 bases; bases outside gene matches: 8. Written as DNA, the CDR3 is TGTGCCAGCAGAATGGGACAGCCCTACTACGAGCAGTACTTC. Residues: CASRMGQPYYEQYF.

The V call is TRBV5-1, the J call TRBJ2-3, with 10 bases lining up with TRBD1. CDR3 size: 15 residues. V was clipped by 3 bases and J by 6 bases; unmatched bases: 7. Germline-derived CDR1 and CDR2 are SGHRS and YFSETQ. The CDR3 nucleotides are TGCGCCAGCAGCTCTCCGGGACAGGGGATTGATACGCAGTATTTT. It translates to CASSSPGQGIDTQYF. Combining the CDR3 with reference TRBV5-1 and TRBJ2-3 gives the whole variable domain KAGVTQTPRYLIKTRGQQVTLSCSPISGHRSVSWYQQTPGQGLQFLFEYFSETQRNKGNFPGRFSGRQFSNSRSEMNVSTLELGDSALYLCASSSPGQGIDTQYFGPGTRLTVL.

Here the CDR3 reads CSVEQGAGGELFF. CDR3 sequence (DNA): TGCAGCGTTGAGCAGGGGGCGGGCGGGGAGCTGTTTTTT. The chain carries TRBV29-1 and TRBJ2-2, with 8 positions matching TRBD1. This CDR3 is 13 amino acids long. CDR1 is SQVTM and CDR2 is ANQGSEA in the germline V gene. V lost 3 bases to trimming and J lost 7 bases; unmatched junction nucleotides: 4.

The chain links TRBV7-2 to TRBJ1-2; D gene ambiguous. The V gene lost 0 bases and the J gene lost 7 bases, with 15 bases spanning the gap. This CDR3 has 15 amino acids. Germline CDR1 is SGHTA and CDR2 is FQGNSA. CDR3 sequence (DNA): TGTGCCAGCAGCTTAGCGTTGACCCAGACGGGTGGCTACACCTTC. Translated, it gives CASSLALTQTGGYTF.

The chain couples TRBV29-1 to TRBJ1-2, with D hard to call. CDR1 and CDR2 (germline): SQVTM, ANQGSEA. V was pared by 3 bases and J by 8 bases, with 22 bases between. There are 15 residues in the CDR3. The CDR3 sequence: CSVEFGGFVLGGYTF. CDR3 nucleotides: TGCAGCGTTGAGTTTGGCGGGTTCGTGCTCGGAGGCTACACCTTC. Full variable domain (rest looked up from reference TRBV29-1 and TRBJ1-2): SAVISQKPSRDICQRGTSLTIQCQVDSQVTMMFWYRQQPGQSLTLIATANQGSEATYESGFVIDKFPISRPNLTFSTLTVSNMSPEDSSIYLCSVEFGGFVLGGYTFGSGTRLTVV.

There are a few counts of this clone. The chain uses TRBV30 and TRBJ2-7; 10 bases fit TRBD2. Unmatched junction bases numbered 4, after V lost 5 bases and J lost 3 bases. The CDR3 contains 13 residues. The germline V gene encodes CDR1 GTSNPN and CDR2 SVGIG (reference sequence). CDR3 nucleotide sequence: TGTGCCTGGGGGGTAGCGGGGGGCTACGAGCAGTACGTC. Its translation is CAWGVAGGYEQYV.

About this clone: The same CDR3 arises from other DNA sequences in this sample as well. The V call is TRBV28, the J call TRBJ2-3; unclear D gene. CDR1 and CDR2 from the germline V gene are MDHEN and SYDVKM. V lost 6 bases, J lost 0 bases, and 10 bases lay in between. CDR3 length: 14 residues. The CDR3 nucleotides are TGTGCCAGCAGATCCACCGGGAGCACAGATACGCAGTATTTT. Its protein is CASRSTGSTDTQYF.

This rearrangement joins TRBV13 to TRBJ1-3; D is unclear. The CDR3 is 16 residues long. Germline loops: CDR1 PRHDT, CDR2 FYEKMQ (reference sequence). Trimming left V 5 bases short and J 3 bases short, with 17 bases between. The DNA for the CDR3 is TGTGCCAGCAGCCTTGCCGGAGGCAGTCTTGGAAACACCATATATTTT. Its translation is CASSLAGGSLGNTIYF.

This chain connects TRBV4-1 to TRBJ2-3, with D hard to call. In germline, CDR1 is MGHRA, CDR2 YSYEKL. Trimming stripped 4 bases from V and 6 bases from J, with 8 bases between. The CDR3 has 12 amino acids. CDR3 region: CASSLESDTQYF. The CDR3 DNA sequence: TGCGCCAGCAGCCTAGAGTCGGATACGCAGTATTTT.

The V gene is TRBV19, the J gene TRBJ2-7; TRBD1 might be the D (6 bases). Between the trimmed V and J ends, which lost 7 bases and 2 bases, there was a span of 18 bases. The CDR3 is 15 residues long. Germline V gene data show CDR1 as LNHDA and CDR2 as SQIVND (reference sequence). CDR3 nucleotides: TGTGCCAGTACAAGGACAGTCTTGGAAACCTACGAGCAGTACTTC. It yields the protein CASTRTVLETYEQYF.

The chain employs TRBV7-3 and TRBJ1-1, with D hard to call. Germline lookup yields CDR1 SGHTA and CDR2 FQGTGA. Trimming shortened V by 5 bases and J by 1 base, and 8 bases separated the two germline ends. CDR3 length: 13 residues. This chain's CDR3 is CASSPTANTEAFF. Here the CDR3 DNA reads TGTGCCAGCAGCCCTACAGCGAACACTGAAGCTTTCTTT.

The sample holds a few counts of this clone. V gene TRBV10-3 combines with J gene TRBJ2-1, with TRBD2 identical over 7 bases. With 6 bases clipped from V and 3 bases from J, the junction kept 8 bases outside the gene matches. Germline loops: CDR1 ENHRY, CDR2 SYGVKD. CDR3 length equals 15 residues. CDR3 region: CAISPRELHYNEQFF. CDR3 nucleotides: TGTGCCATCAGCCCGCGGGAGCTTCACTACAATGAGCAGTTCTTC.

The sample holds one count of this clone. In DNA, the CDR3 is TGTGCCATCAGTGATCAGCGGGAGATCTCCACAGATACGCAGTATTTT. Amino acid sequence: CAISDQREISTDTQYF. The rearrangement links TRBV10-3 to TRBJ2-3; TRBD2 matches 8 bases. J was trimmed by 2 bases and V by 3 bases; bases with no gene match: 7. Germline V lookup: CDR1 ENHRY, CDR2 SYGVKD. This CDR3 region has 16 residues.

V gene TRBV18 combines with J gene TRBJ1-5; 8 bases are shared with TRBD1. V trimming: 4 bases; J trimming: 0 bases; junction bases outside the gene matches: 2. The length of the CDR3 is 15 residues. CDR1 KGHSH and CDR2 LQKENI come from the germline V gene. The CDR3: CASSLGQDSNQPQHF. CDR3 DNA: TGTGCCAGCTCACTGGGACAGGATAGCAATCAGCCCCAGCATTTT.

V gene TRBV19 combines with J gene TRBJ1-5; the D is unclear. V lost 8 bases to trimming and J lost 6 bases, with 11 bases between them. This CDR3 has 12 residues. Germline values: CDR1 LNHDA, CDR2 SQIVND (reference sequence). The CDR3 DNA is TGTGCCAGTTCCGGGATAGGTCAGCCCCAGCATTTT. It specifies CASSGIGQPQHF.

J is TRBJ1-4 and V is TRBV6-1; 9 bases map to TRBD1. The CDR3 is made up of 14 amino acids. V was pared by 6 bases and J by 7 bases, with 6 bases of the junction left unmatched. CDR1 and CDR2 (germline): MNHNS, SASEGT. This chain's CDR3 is CASSYRGPSEKLFF. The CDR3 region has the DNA TGTGCCAGCAGCTACAGGGGGCCGAGTGAAAAACTGTTTTTT.

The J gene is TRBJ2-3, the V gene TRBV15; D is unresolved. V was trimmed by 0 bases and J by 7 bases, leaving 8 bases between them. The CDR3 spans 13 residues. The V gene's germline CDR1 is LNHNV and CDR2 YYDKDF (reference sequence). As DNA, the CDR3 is TGTGCCACCAGCAGAGATCTGGCAAATACGCAGTATTTT. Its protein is CATSRDLANTQYF. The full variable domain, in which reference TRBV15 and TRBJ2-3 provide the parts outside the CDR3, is DAMVIQNPRYQVTQFGKPVTLSCSQTLNHNVMYWYQQKSSQAPKLLFHYYDKDFNNEADTPDNFQSRRPNTSFCFLDIRSPGLGDTAMYLCATSRDLANTQYFGPGTRLTVL.

CDR3 bases: TGTGCCAGCAGCATTAACGGGGCAGGGGGGCCGGAGGAGACCCAGTACTTC. It yields the protein CASSINGAGGPEETQYF. This rearrangement joins TRBV7-9 to TRBJ2-5; a possible D gene is TRBD1 (7 bases). Germline V CDR1 and CDR2: SEHNR, FQNEAQ (reference sequence). This CDR3 contains 17 residues. V gave up 5 bases and J gave up 5 bases, with 24 bases separating them. The variable domain in full, completed from reference TRBV7-9 and TRBJ2-5, reads DTGVSQNPRHKITKRGQNVTFRCDPISEHNRLYWYRQTLGQGPEFLTYFQNEAQLEKSRLLSDRFSAERPKGSFSTLEIQRTEQGDSAMYLCASSINGAGGPEETQYFGPGTRLLVL.

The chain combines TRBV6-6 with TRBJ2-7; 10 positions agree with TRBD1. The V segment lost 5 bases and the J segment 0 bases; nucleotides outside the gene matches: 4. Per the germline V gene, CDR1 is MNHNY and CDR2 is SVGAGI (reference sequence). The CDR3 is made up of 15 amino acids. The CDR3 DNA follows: TGTGCCAGCAGTCCGGGACAGGGGATCTCCTACGAGCAGTACGTC. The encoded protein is CASSPGQGISYEQYV.

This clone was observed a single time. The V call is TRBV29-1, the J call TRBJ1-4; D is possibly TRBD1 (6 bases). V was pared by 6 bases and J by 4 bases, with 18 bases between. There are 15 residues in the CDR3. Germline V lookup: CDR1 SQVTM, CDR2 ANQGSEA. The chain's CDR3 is CSVAGEGGLNEKLFF. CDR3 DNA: TGCAGCGTAGCCGGGGAGGGGGGCCTTAATGAAAAACTGTTTTTT.

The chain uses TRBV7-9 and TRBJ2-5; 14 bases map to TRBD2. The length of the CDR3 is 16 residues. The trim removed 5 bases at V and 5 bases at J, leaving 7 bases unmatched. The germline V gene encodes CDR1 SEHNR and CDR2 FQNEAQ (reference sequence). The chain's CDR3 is CASSLTSGRGGETQYF. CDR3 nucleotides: TGTGCCAGCAGCCTGACTAGCGGGAGGGGTGGGGAGACCCAGTACTTC.

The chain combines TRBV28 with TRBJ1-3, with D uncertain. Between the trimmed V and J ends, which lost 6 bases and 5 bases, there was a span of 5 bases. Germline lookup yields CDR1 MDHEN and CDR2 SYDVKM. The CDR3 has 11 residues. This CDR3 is CASSLRNTIYF. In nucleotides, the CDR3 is TGTGCCAGCAGCCTAAGAAACACCATATATTTT.

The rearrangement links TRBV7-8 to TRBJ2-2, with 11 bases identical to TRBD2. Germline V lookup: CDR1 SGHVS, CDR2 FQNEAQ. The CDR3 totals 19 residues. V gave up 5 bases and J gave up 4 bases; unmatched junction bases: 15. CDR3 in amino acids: CASSPRGTSGVTGTGELFF. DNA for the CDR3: TGTGCCAGCAGCCCGAGAGGGACTAGCGGAGTCACCGGCACCGGGGAGCTGTTTTTT.

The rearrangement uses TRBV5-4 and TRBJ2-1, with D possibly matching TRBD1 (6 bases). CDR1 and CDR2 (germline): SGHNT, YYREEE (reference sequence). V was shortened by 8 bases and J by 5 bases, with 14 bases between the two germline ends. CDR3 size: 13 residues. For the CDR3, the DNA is TGTGCCAGTATTAACAGGGCTAACAATGAGCAGTTCTTC. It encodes CASINRANNEQFF.

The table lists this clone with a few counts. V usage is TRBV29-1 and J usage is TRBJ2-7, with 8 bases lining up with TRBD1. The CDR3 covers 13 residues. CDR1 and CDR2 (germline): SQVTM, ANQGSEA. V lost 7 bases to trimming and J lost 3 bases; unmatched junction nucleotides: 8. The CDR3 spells CSATDRGRYEQYF. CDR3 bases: TGCAGCGCCACCGACAGGGGCCGCTACGAGCAGTACTTC.

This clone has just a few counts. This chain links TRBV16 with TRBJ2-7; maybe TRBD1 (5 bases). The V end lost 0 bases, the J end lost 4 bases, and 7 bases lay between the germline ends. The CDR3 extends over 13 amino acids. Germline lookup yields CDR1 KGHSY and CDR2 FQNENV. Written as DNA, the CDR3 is TGTGCCAGCAGCCAATCCGCAGGGTACGAGCAGTACTTC. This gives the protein CASSQSAGYEQYF.

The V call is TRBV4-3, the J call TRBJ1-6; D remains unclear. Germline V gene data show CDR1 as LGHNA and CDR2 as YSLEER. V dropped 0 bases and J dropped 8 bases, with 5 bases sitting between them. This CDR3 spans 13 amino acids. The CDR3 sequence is CASSQDADSPLHF. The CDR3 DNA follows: TGCGCCAGCAGCCAAGATGCGGATTCACCCCTCCACTTT.

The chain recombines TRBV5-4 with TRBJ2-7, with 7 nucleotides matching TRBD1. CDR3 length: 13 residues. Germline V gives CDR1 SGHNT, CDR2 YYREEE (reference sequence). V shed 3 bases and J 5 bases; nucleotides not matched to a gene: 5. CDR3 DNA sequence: TGTGCCAGCAGCTCACCCGACAGGGACGAGCAGTACTTC. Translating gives CASSSPDRDEQYF.

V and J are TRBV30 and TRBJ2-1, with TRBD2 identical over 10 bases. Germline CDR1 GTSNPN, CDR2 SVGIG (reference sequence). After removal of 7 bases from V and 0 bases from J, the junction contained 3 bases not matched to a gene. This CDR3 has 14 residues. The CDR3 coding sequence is TGTGCCTTTGCTAGCGGGAGCTCCTACAATGAGCAGTTCTTC. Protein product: CAFASGSSYNEQFF. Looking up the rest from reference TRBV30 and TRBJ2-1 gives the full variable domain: SQTIHQWPATLVQPVGSPLSLECTVEGTSNPNLYWYRQAAGRGLQLLFYSVGIGQISSEVPQNLSASRPQDRQFILSSKKLLLSDSGFYLCAFASGSSYNEQFFGPGTRLTVL.

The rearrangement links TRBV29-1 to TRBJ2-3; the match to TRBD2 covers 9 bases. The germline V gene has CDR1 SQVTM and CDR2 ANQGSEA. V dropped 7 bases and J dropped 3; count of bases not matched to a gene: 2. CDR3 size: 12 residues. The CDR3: CSETSGTDTQYF. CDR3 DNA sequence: TGCAGCGAGACTAGCGGAACAGATACGCAGTATTTT.

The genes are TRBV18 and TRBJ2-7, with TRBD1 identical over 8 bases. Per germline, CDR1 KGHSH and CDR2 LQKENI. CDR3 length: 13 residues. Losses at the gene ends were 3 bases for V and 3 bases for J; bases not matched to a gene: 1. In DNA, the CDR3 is TGTGCCAGCTCACCTACAGGGGGCTACGAGCAGTACTTC. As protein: CASSPTGGYEQYF.